This TCR beta chain was documented in a study of blood T cell repertoires in COVID-19. Study-level background: In each case, the material was cDNA or gDNA derived from T cells, B-cell-depleted T cells, or PBMCs.

Authors' analysis steps: Reference gene primer amplification yielded estimated nucleated cell counts. Assay used: immunoSEQ multiplex PCR; TCRdb lists only in-frame clones, some missing. V, J and clone size are those of that table, while D and trimming were read from the DNA. The sample lists some 150,000 clones; roughly nine tenths were seen once. The V gene's germline CDR1 is SNHLY and CDR2 FYNNEI. The CDR3 has 14 residues. Trimming cost V 11 bases and J 3 bases; bases outside gene matches: 7. The TCR comes from a woman in her fifties or sixties with active or convalescent COVID-19. The source material was peripheral blood. The chain recombines TRBV2 with TRBJ1-2, with TRBD1 identical over 12 bases. DNA of the CDR3: TGTGCCGGGACCGGGACAGGGGGCGACTATGGCTACACCTTC. Amino acids: CAGTGTGGDYGYTF.